These 26 T cell receptor beta chains were sequenced from one sample in a study of T cell responses to AZD1222 COVID-19 vaccine. Sequencing used immunoSEQ multiplex PCR; TCRdb keeps in-frame clones, though not all of them. The sample lists 90,000 to 150,000 clones, 75% to 90% occurring once. The specimen was peripheral blood, collected 28 days after the second AZD1222 dose. The receptors were sampled from an adult who received the AZD1222 COVID-19 vaccine.

V is TRBV28 and J is TRBJ2-1; the D gene is possibly TRBD2 (6 bases). The V end lost 5 bases, the J end lost 3 bases, and 11 bases lay between the germline ends. CDR3 length: 14 residues. The V gene's germline CDR1 is MDHEN and CDR2 SYDVKM. CDR3 DNA: TGTGCCAGCAGTCTCGGGGGTTTCTACAATGAGCAGTTCTTC. The encoded protein is CASSLGGFYNEQFF.

This clone was observed once. The chain links TRBV9 to TRBJ1-2, with TRBD1 as a possible D gene (6 bases). V was trimmed by 4 bases and J by 5 bases, leaving 21 bases between them. The germline V gene encodes CDR1 SGDLS and CDR2 YYNGEE. The CDR3 has 16 amino acids. The CDR3 region has the DNA TGTGCCAGCAGCCGACCAGCGACAGGTCGCTATTATGGCTACACCTTC. Encoded protein: CASSRPATGRYYGYTF.

This chain uses TRBV7-2 with TRBJ2-2, with TRBD2 identical over 12 bases. With 3 bases clipped from V and 0 bases from J, the junction kept 8 bases outside the gene matches. The germline V gene encodes CDR1 SGHTA and CDR2 FQGNSA. The CDR3 is 19 residues long. Written as DNA, the CDR3 is TGTGCCAGCAGCTTCGCACTAGCGGGGGGCTATTCGAACACCGGGGAGCTGTTTTTT. Encoded protein: CASSFALAGGYSNTGELFF.

The rearrangement uses TRBV6-6 and TRBJ1-5; 10 nucleotides line up with TRBD1. V was pared by 5 bases and J by 2 bases, with 6 bases of the junction left unmatched. In germline, CDR1 is MNHNY, CDR2 SVGAGI (reference sequence). This CDR3 has 16 amino acids. CDR3 in amino acids: CASSRQGATGNQPQHF. The CDR3 nucleotides read TGTGCCAGCAGTCGACAGGGGGCGACGGGCAATCAGCCCCAGCATTTT.

The chain has TRBV9 and TRBJ1-1; the D gene is possibly TRBD1 (6 bases). Trimming pared 1 base from V and 2 bases from J, leaving 12 bases between. Germline CDR1 and CDR2: SGDLS and YYNGEE. The CDR3 runs to 15 residues. CDR3 region: CASSVIGTLNTEAFF. The CDR3 bases are TGTGCCAGCAGCGTAATTGGGACACTTAACACTGAAGCTTTCTTT.

The genes are TRBV18 and TRBJ2-2, with D perhaps matching TRBD1 (5 bases). Trimming left V 0 bases short and J 1 base short, with 9 bases between. This CDR3 is 16 amino acids long. Germline-derived CDR1 and CDR2 are KGHSH and LQKENI. The CDR3 spells CASSPPIGENTGELFF. CDR3 nucleotides: TGTGCCAGCTCACCACCGATAGGGGAGAACACCGGGGAGCTGTTTTTT. The full variable domain, completed using reference TRBV18 and TRBJ2-2, is NAGVMQNPRHLVRRRGQEARLRCSPMKGHSHVYWYRQLPEEGLKFMVYLQKENIIDESGMPKERFSAEFPKEGPSILRIQQVVRGDSAAYFCASSPPIGENTGELFFGEGSRLTVL.

The chain couples TRBV9 to TRBJ2-7; possible D gene TRBD2, 6 bases. CDR1 is SGDLS, CDR2 YYNGEE, per germline. The CDR3 is 15 residues long. Trimming took 0 bases from V and 6 from J, leaving 16 bases between them. CDR3 region: CASSVGGTERGEQYF. CDR3 nucleotide sequence: TGTGCCAGCAGCGTAGGCGGGACCGAGAGAGGCGAGCAGTACTTC.

The CDR3 nucleotides are TGTGCCAGCAGCCGAGGACTAGCTGCCCTCACAGATACGCAGTATTTT. It codes for CASSRGLAALTDTQYF. This sequence joins TRBV7-8 and TRBJ2-3, with 8 bases matching TRBD2. The CDR3 sequence is 16 residues long. V dropped 5 bases and J dropped 2; count of bases not matched to a gene: 9. Germline-derived CDR1 and CDR2 are SGHVS and FQNEAQ. The variable domain in full, completed from reference TRBV7-8 and TRBJ2-3, reads GAGVSQSPRYKVAKRGQDVALRCDPISGHVSLFWYQQALGQGPEFLTYFQNEAQLDKSGLPSDRFFAERPEGSVSTLKIQRTQQEDSAVYLCASSRGLAALTDTQYFGPGTRLTVL.

The chain joins TRBV10-2 to TRBJ2-7, with D possibly being TRBD2 (7 bases). Trimming took off 6 bases at V and 2 bases at J, with 14 bases between the two ends. This CDR3 is 14 amino acids long. The germline gives CDR1 WSHSY, CDR2 SAAADI. CDR3 nucleotides: TGCGCCAGCAGGGAGGGGGGGACCGCCTACGAGCAGTACTTC. Translated: CASREGGTAYEQYF.

V is TRBV15 and J is TRBJ2-3; TRBD2 matches at 14 bases. Trimming cost V 6 bases and J 2 bases; bases outside gene matches: 7. The CDR3 is 17 residues long. Germline-derived CDR1 and CDR2 are LNHNV and YYDKDF (reference sequence). The CDR3 DNA reads TGTGCCACCAGAGGGACTAGCGGGGGCCCATCCACAGATACGCAGTATTTT. This sequence encodes CATRGTSGGPSTDTQYF.

The chain recombines TRBV12-3 or TRBV12-4 with TRBJ2-3; weak D call: TRBD2 (5 bases). V was trimmed by 1 base and J by 5 bases, leaving 7 bases between them. The CDR3 has 13 residues. The CDR3 loop reads CASSLDEGDTQYF. The CDR3 DNA sequence: TGTGCCAGCAGTTTAGATGAGGGAGATACGCAGTATTTT.

V usage is TRBV5-1 and J usage is TRBJ1-5; TRBD1 might be the D (5 bases). This CDR3 has 15 residues. The V end was cut by 0 bases, the J end by 0 bases, with 7 bases between. The V gene's germline CDR1 is SGHRS and CDR2 YFSETQ. The CDR3 sequence is CASSLVGDSNQPQHF. In DNA, the CDR3 is TGCGCCAGCAGCTTGGTGGGGGATAGCAATCAGCCCCAGCATTTT.

This chain uses TRBV5-4 with TRBJ1-6; 8 bases are shared with TRBD1. The CDR3 has 14 residues. V lost 0 bases, J lost 9 bases, and 2 bases stayed unmatched. CDR1 is SGHNT and CDR2 is YYREEE in the germline V gene (reference sequence). The CDR3 reads CASSLGQGSSPLHF. CDR3 sequence (DNA): TGTGCCAGCAGCTTGGGACAGGGGAGTTCACCCCTCCACTTT.

The gene calls are TRBV7-2 and TRBJ1-2; no firm D call. The CDR3 is 14 amino acids. In germline, CDR1 is SGHTA, CDR2 FQGNSA. V lost 2 bases, J lost 2 bases, and 9 bases lay in between. The CDR3: CASSLSQTNYGYTF. DNA for the CDR3: TGTGCCAGCAGCTTAAGTCAGACCAACTATGGCTACACCTTC.

The chain employs TRBV13 and TRBJ2-1, with 7 bases matching TRBD1. V shed 2 bases and J 7 bases; nucleotides not matched to a gene: 2. The CDR3 is 13 amino acids. The germline gives CDR1 PRHDT, CDR2 FYEKMQ (reference sequence). For the CDR3, the DNA is TGTGCCAGCAGCTTAACAGGGGCGAATGAGCAGTTCTTC. Protein product: CASSLTGANEQFF.

This chain connects TRBV21-1 to TRBJ2-7; the table names TRBD2, a call not compared with the DNA. TRBV21-1 is assigned pseudogene status. The CDR3 length is 11 residues. DNA for the CDR3: TGTGCCAGCAGCAATTCCGGCGAGCAGTACTTC. Encoded protein: CASSNSGEQYF.

This rearrangement joins TRBV5-8 to TRBJ1-2; D ambiguous. Deletions cut 0 bases from V and 1 base from J, with 7 bases between. CDR3 length: 14 residues. Germline V CDR1 and CDR2: SGHTS, YDEGEE. The CDR3 DNA reads as TGTGCCAGCAGCTTGGAACGGGTTAACTATGGCTACACCTTC. Its protein is CASSLERVNYGYTF.

The chain joins TRBV7-8 to TRBJ2-2; D could derive from TRBD1 or TRBD2 (5 bases each). This CDR3 is built from 14 residues. Trimming shortened V by 6 bases and J by 5 bases, and 13 bases separated the two germline ends. Looked up from germline, CDR1 is SGHVS and CDR2 is FQNEAQ. The CDR3 sequence: CASRREGLTGELFF. The CDR3, as DNA: TGTGCCAGCAGGAGAGAGGGGTTGACCGGGGAGCTGTTTTTT.

The rearrangement links TRBV6-5 to TRBJ2-6; tentatively, D is TRBD2 (5 bases). CDR3 length: 14 residues. Germline V CDR1 and CDR2: MNHEY, SVGAGI. Trimming stripped 6 bases from V and 3 bases from J, with 9 bases between. CDR3: CASSRGGGANVLTF. In DNA, the CDR3 is TGTGCCAGCAGCCGGGGTGGTGGGGCCAACGTCCTGACTTTC.

The chain combines TRBV7-9 with TRBJ2-3; D is unclear. Trimming shortened V by 0 bases and J by 0 bases, and 4 bases separated the two germline ends. CDR3 length equals 14 residues. The V gene's germline CDR1 is SEHNR and CDR2 FQNEAQ (reference sequence). CDR3 region: CASSLAGSTDTQYF. For the CDR3, the DNA is TGTGCCAGCAGCTTAGCAGGTAGCACAGATACGCAGTATTTT.

The J gene is TRBJ1-1, the V gene TRBV4-1; D might be TRBD1 (6 bases). This CDR3 region has 16 residues. CDR1 and CDR2 (germline): MGHRA, YSYEKL. Trimming took off 0 bases at V and 0 bases at J, with 11 bases between the two ends. The CDR3 DNA reads as TGCGCCAGCAGCCAAGAGACGAGGGGGATGAACACTGAAGCTTTCTTT. Translating gives CASSQETRGMNTEAFF.

The chain links TRBV5-1 to TRBJ1-1; D remains ambiguous. This CDR3 region has 14 residues. The germline gives CDR1 SGHRS, CDR2 YFSETQ. V was trimmed by 0 bases and J by 1 base, leaving 7 bases between them. CDR3 region: CASSLASGNTEAFF. Written as DNA, the CDR3 is TGCGCCAGCAGCTTGGCCAGCGGGAACACTGAAGCTTTCTTT.

The chain combines TRBV15 with TRBJ1-1; D might be TRBD1 (6 bases). The ends were cut back, 0 bases at V and 4 bases at J, with 18 bases in the middle. Per the germline V gene, CDR1 is LNHNV and CDR2 is YYDKDF (reference sequence). There are 17 residues in the CDR3. DNA for the CDR3: TGTGCCACCAGCAGAGATGGGATAATACAGGGTCCCACTGAAGCTTTCTTT. Amino acids: CATSRDGIIQGPTEAFF.

The rearrangement joins TRBV9 to TRBJ2-2; D possibly uses TRBD1 or TRBD2 (6 bases each). This CDR3 has 17 residues. V lost 2 bases and J lost 0, with 14 bases in between. The germline V gene encodes CDR1 SGDLS and CDR2 YYNGEE. CDR3: CASSVDGGGPNTGELFF. In nucleotides, the CDR3 is TGTGCCAGCAGCGTCGATGGTGGGGGGCCGAACACCGGGGAGCTGTTTTTT.

The genes are TRBV19 and TRBJ1-2; TRBD1 matches 8 bases. Germline-derived CDR1 and CDR2 are LNHDA and SQIVND (reference sequence). Trimming removed 5 bases from V and 7 bases from J; junction bases left unmatched: 18. The CDR3 consists of 17 residues. The CDR3 spells CASSPTRQGLSDSGYTF. As DNA, the CDR3 is TGTGCCAGTAGTCCAACCCGACAGGGGCTTTCGGATAGTGGCTACACCTTC.

This CDR3 is CASSSRQESYEQYF. In nucleotides, the CDR3 is TGTGCCAGCAGCTCCCGACAGGAGAGCTACGAGCAGTACTTC. V usage is TRBV7-2 and J usage is TRBJ2-7; tentatively, D is TRBD1 (6 bases). The CDR3 spans 14 residues. Trimming removed 4 bases from V and 3 bases from J, with 13 bases in between. Germline CDR1 and CDR2: SGHTA and FQGNSA.